This TCR beta chain derives from a study of OX40 agonist ivuxolimab in advanced cancers. The germline V and J ends were trimmed by 4 bases and 7 bases, with 10 bases remaining between them. The CDR3 has 13 amino acids. Germline assignment: CDR1 MDHEN and CDR2 SYDVKM. Overall study results and limits: There was clonal expansion of CD4+ and CD8+ blood T cells by week 6 at 0.1 to 3.0 mg/kg.

About this clone itself: The antigen remains undetermined.

Assay: immunoSEQ multiplex PCR; the TCRdb copy retains only in-frame clones and omits some. Among tens of thousands of clones listed, roughly nine tenths were seen once. The origin of this receptor is an adult with an advanced solid tumor such as melanoma, head and neck, liver or kidney cancer. This rearrangement joins TRBV28 to TRBJ2-2; no definite D call. The starting material was CD4+ or CD8+ T cells sorted from blood, obtained in a trial of the OX40 agonist ivuxolimab. CDR3 sequence: CASSYSPLGELFF. CDR3 sequence (DNA): TGTGCCAGCAGTTACTCCCCCCTCGGGGAGCTGTTTTTT.